The present TCR beta chain was sequenced within a study of molecular identifiers for immune sequencing clone quantification. With listed TCR primers and previously described methods, bulk TCR libraries were prepared. Each CDR3 protein gets one entry after TCRdb re-called the PCR reads with MiXCR. Found here are 65,000 to 70,000 distinct CDR3 sequences, around a sixth of them singletons; the top ten hold nearly 1.5%. The table lists this clonotype with many counts. Its antigen is as yet unknown. Whole-study results and caveats: Clones that had above 20 RNA copies took up over 99% of effector molecules but under 1% in naive cells. Barcode collisions between identical TCR molecules could shrink estimates of highly expanded clone sizes.

This CDR3 is 15 amino acids long. Trimming removed 2 bases at V and 11 bases at J, with 19 bases between. Germline loops: CDR1 MGHRA, CDR2 YSYEKL. Sorted naive CD8 T cells, 20,000 to 1,000,000, were sequenced from 10%, 30% or 50% RNA. Sequences were obtained from naive CD8+ T cells from blood, with Jurkat cell RNA spiked in. Specified subset: FACS-sorted CD8+CD4-CCR7+CD45RA+ naive T cells. The rearrangement joins TRBV4-1 to TRBJ2-4, with unresolved D. This clonotype was obtained from a human donor in good health. Some libraries in this study had Jurkat cell RNA spiked in. The CDR3 spells CASSQPAMGSLVQYF. As DNA, the CDR3 is TGCGCCAGCAGCCAACCGGCCATGGGTAGTCTCGTTCAGTACTTC.